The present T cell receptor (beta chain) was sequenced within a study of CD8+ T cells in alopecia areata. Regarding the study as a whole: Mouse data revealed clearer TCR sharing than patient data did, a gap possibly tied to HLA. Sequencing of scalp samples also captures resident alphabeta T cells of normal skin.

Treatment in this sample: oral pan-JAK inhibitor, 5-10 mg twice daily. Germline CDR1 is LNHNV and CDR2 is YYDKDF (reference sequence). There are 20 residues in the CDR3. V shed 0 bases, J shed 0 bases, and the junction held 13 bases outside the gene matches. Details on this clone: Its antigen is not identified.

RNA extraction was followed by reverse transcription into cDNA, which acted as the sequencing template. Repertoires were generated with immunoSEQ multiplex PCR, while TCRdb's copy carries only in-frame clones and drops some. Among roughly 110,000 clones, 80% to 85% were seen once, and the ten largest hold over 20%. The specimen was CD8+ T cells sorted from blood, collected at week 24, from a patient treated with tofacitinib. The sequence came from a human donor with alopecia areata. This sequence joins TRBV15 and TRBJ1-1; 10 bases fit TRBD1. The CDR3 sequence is CATSRDQGGGTGDMNTEAFF. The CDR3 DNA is TGTGCCACCAGCAGAGATCAGGGTGGAGGGACAGGGGACATGAACACTGAAGCTTTCTTT. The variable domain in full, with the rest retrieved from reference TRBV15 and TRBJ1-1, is DAMVIQNPRYQVTQFGKPVTLSCSQTLNHNVMYWYQQKSSQAPKLLFHYYDKDFNNEADTPDNFQSRRPNTSFCFLDIRSPGLGDTAMYLCATSRDQGGGTGDMNTEAFFGQGTRLTVV.